These 6 T cell receptor beta chains were sequenced from one sample in a study of cytomegalovirus exposure and HLA in healthy donors. This PCR relied on a set of 60 Vbeta primers and 13 Jbeta primers. Only in-frame clones appear in the TCRdb table, and some are missing; sequencing was by immunoSEQ multiplex PCR. The data show about 160,000 clones, with 70% to 85% seen just once and around 2.2% held by the top ten. Input material: PBMCs. The receptors stem from a man aged 45-65 years in good health and CMV-seropositive.

The J gene is TRBJ2-1, the V gene TRBV10-3, with D possibly being TRBD2 (6 bases). The CDR3 sequence is 15 residues long. Per germline, CDR1 ENHRY and CDR2 SYGVKD. Trimming cost V 4 bases and J 2 bases, with 12 bases left between them. The CDR3: CAISVAEAAYNEQFF. CDR3 sequence (DNA): TGTGCCATCAGTGTAGCGGAAGCAGCCTACAATGAGCAGTTCTTC.

The chain combines TRBV5-4 with TRBJ2-7; 11 bases align to TRBD1. In germline, CDR1 is SGHNT, CDR2 YYREEE (reference sequence). The CDR3 runs 15 residues. The ends lost 3 bases at V and 0 bases at J; junction bases unmatched: 2. The CDR3 DNA sequence: TGTGCCAGCAGCTGGGACAGGGGGAGCTCCTACGAGCAGTACTTC. Its protein product is CASSWDRGSSYEQYF.

The genes are TRBV7-9 and TRBJ1-4, with 9 bases that match TRBD1. This CDR3 spans 15 amino acids. CDR1 and CDR2 (germline): SEHNR, FQNEAQ (reference sequence). After removal of 5 bases from V and 7 bases from J, the junction contained 8 bases not matched to a gene. CDR3 residues: CASSPTGGAFEKLFF. The CDR3 nucleotides are TGTGCCAGCAGCCCTACAGGGGGCGCATTTGAAAAACTGTTTTTT.

This chain links TRBV29-1 with TRBJ1-2; 11 bases agree with TRBD1. Germline lookup yields CDR1 SQVTM and CDR2 ANQGSEA. There are 14 residues in the CDR3. V was pared by 5 bases and J by 3 bases, with 5 bases of the junction left unmatched. CDR3 region: CSVNGQGADYGYTF. The CDR3 coding sequence is TGCAGCGTTAATGGACAGGGGGCAGACTATGGCTACACCTTC.

This rearrangement joins TRBV11-2 to TRBJ1-6, with 9 bases aligning to TRBD1. Germline V lookup: CDR1 SGHAT, CDR2 FQNNGV. The CDR3 length is 15 residues. Trimming took 4 bases from V and 9 from J; bases not matched to a gene: 7. The CDR3 spells CASSSQQGAGSPLHF. The CDR3 DNA reads as TGTGCCAGCAGCTCCCAACAGGGGGCGGGTTCACCCCTCCACTTT.

The CDR3 sequence: CASRRATEAFF. CDR3 DNA sequence: TGTGCCAGCAGGAGGGCCACTGAAGCTTTCTTT. The chain combines TRBV11-2 with TRBJ1-1; no clear D. The CDR3 sequence is 11 residues long. V dropped 6 bases and J dropped 4 bases, with 6 bases sitting between them. CDR1 and CDR2 (germline): SGHAT, FQNNGV.